This TCR beta chain stems from a study of preoperative IRX-2 immunotherapy in early breast cancer. The treatment was: preoperative locoregional IRX-2 cytokine immunotherapy. Preoperative locoregional IRX-2 cytokine immunotherapy was tested in the phase Ib source study. The ends were cut back, 3 bases at V and 3 bases at J, with 8 bases in the middle. This CDR3 region has 12 residues. Germline V gene sequence: CDR1 GTSNPN, CDR2 SVGIG (reference sequence). This table comes from immunoSEQ multiplex PCR, and its TCRdb copy is limited to in-frame clones, with some not included. The sample carries 60,000 or so clones, approximately 94% recorded once.

The chain uses TRBV30 and TRBJ1-2; D is possibly TRBD1 (6 bases). Collection took place from a patient treated with IRX-2 immunotherapy. The clonotype comes from a human donor with breast cancer. The CDR3 DNA follows: TGTGCCTGGAGCCCAGGGGACTATGGCTACACCTTC. Translation: CAWSPGDYGYTF.